This TCR delta chain was captured in a study of gamma-delta chains in newborns, infants, children. Whole-study context: Innate gammadelta T cells reportedly expand polyclonally right after birth, driven by microbial exposure, per the title.

The CDR3 contains 21 residues. The germline V gene has CDR1 GEAIGNYY and CDR2 EKD. V lost 0 bases to trimming and J lost 0 bases; unmatched junction nucleotides: 12. TCRdb ran CATT on the reads. Among around 5,000 delta-chain clones listed, more than 2.5% were seen once. Input material: blood. This TCR was recovered from a child who was a newborn, infant or young child, either healthy, febrile or measles-vaccinated (not recorded which). The chain is built from TRDV2 and TRDJ3, with 8 bases matching TRDD3. For the CDR3, the DNA is TGTGCCTGTGACACCTGGGGGATGCAACACATCGGCTCCTGGGACACCCGACAGATGTTTTTC. Protein sequence: CACDTWGMQHIGSWDTRQMFF.